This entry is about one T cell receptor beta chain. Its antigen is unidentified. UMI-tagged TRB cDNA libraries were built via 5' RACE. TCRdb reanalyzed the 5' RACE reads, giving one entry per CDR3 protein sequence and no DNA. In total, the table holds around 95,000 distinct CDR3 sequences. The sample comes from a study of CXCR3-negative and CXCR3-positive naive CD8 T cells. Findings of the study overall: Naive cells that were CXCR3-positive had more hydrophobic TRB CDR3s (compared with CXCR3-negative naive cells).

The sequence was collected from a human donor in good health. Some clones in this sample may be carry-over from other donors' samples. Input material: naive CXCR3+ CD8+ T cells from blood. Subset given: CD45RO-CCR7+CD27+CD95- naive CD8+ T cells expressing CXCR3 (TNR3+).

CDR3 loop: CASSLWFPDIIKETQYF. The rearrangement uses TRBV5-6 and TRBJ2-5; the TCRdb D gene call, TRBD1, has no DNA to confirm it. Germline CDR1 is SGHDT and CDR2 is YYEEEE. This CDR3 has 17 residues.